Following are 10 T cell receptor beta chains from one sample sequenced in a study of control samples from healthy donors and cancer patients. Repertoires were generated with immunoSEQ multiplex PCR, while TCRdb's copy carries only in-frame clones and drops some. Among over 150,000 clones listed, approximately 92% were seen once. Sample: blood. The receptors shown here come from a woman aged 40 to 50 in good health.

This chain joins TRBV6-6 and TRBJ1-2; 7 nucleotides align to TRBD1. Looked up from germline, CDR1 is MNHNY and CDR2 is SVGAGI (reference sequence). The CDR3 extends over 14 amino acids. Trimming at V came to 5 bases and at J to 4 bases, leaving 7 bases not matched to a gene. CDR3: CASSLRQGSYGYTF. In DNA form, the CDR3 reads TGTGCCAGCAGTCTCCGACAGGGTAGCTATGGCTACACCTTC.

The gene calls are TRBV29-1 and TRBJ1-4; D is ambiguous. In germline, CDR1 is SQVTM, CDR2 ANQGSEA. The CDR3 consists of 13 residues. V lost 4 bases and J 4 bases, leaving 10 bases between the germline ends. The CDR3 reads CSVVARYNEKLFF. As DNA, the CDR3 is TGCAGCGTTGTAGCGCGGTATAATGAAAAACTGTTTTTT.

This sequence joins TRBV2 and TRBJ2-2; 11 nucleotides align to TRBD1. This CDR3 is built from 15 residues. CDR1 and CDR2 (germline): SNHLY, FYNNEI. The J segment lost 5 bases and the V segment lost 3 bases, leaving 2 bases of the junction unmatched. In DNA, the CDR3 is TGTGCCAGCAGTGAGGACAGGGGGCGAACCGGGGAGCTGTTTTTT. Translation gives CASSEDRGRTGELFF. Full variable domain (outside the CDR3, taken from reference TRBV2 and TRBJ2-2): EPEVTQTPSHQVTQMGQEVILRCVPISNHLYFYWYRQILGQKVEFLVSFYNNEISEKSEIFDDQFSVERPDGSNFTLKIRSTKLEDSAMYFCASSEDRGRTGELFFGEGSRLTVL.

J is TRBJ1-1 and V is TRBV5-1, with 8 bases lining up with TRBD1. The V segment lost 4 bases and the J segment 3 bases; nucleotides outside the gene matches: 5. Germline V gene sequence: CDR1 SGHRS, CDR2 YFSETQ. There are 14 residues in the CDR3. The CDR3 reads CASSRAGQDTEAFF. Here the CDR3 DNA reads TGCGCCAGCAGCCGGGCGGGACAGGACACTGAAGCTTTCTTT.

CDR3 nucleotides: TGCAGCGCCGCGACAGGGGGCGGTGAAAAACTGTTTTTT. Translation gives CSAATGGGEKLFF. This chain joins TRBV29-1 and TRBJ1-4; 10 bases agree with TRBD1. Germline V gene data show CDR1 as SQVTM and CDR2 as ANQGSEA. The junction had 6 bases not matched to a gene; V was cut back by 7 bases and J by 7 bases. This CDR3 region has 13 residues.

The DNA of the CDR3 is TGTGCCAGCAGTCAACCTGGACTCCTCCGATATGGCTACACCTTC. Translated, it gives CASSQPGLLRYGYTF. V and J are TRBV6-5 and TRBJ1-2; D ambiguous. Trimming took 5 bases from V and 5 from J, leaving 18 bases between them. The CDR3 extends over 15 amino acids. CDR1 MNHEY and CDR2 SVGAGI come from the germline V gene.

CDR3 in amino acids: CASRRRRNTGVESYEQYF. The DNA of the CDR3 is TGTGCCAGCAGGCGCAGGCGAAACACAGGGGTTGAATCCTACGAGCAGTACTTC. The V and J genes are TRBV6-7 and TRBJ2-7, with 7 nucleotides matching TRBD1. TRBV6-7 is recorded as an ORF, its role being uncertain. Trimming at V came to 6 bases and at J to 1 base, leaving 18 bases not matched to a gene. The CDR3 runs to 18 residues.

This clone was seen a few times. The chain employs TRBV19 and TRBJ2-7; 13 positions agree with TRBD2. CDR3 length equals 17 residues. Germline assignment: CDR1 LNHDA and CDR2 SQIVND (reference sequence). V lost 5 bases to trimming and J lost 5 bases; unmatched junction nucleotides: 12. The CDR3 loop reads CASSHRGTSGDLDEQYF. DNA for the CDR3: TGTGCCAGTAGTCACCGGGGGACTAGCGGGGACTTGGACGAGCAGTACTTC.

The chain joins TRBV19 to TRBJ1-4; D gene ambiguous. The CDR3 length is 20 residues. Trimming stripped 7 bases from V and 0 bases from J, with 27 bases between. Germline-derived CDR1 and CDR2 are LNHDA and SQIVND (reference sequence). The CDR3 loop reads CASKFMEFHVSSSTNEKLFF. Here the CDR3 DNA reads TGTGCCAGTAAGTTTATGGAGTTTCACGTCTCCTCCTCAACTAATGAAAAACTGTTTTTT.

The chain links TRBV11-3 to TRBJ2-1; D ambiguous. V lost 1 base and J 6 bases, leaving 10 bases between the germline ends. The CDR3 runs 14 residues. CDR1 is SGHNT, CDR2 YENEEA, per germline. The CDR3 DNA follows: TGTGCCAGCAGCTTAGGGGGTTCTCGCAATGAGCAGTTCTTC. This encodes CASSLGGSRNEQFF.